These 9 T cell receptor beta chains were all obtained from the same sample, sequenced in a study of blood T cell repertoires in COVID-19 (dated by TCRdb to about 2020). The method was the immunoSEQ multiplex PCR assay. TCRdb limited this immuneACCESS table to in-frame rearrangements with V and J called. A share of clones is missing; checked studies link under half to unresolved V genes, and the rest is unexplained. This sample has fewer than 30,000 clones in its table, and over 80% of those were observed once. The ten biggest clones cover around 2.8% of the sample. The sequenced sample was peripheral blood. These receptors came from a human donor in a cohort sampled during active COVID-19.

CDR3 in DNA: TGTGCCAGCAGTTACTCGGACTCCCCAGAGCAGTACTTC. It specifies CASSYSDSPEQYF. The chain recombines TRBV6-6 with TRBJ2-7, with D tentatively TRBD2 (5 bases). This CDR3 comprises 13 residues. Germline V gives CDR1 MNHNY, CDR2 SVGAGI (reference sequence). V shed 0 bases and J shed 7 bases, with 10 bases lying between them.

The chain is built from TRBV11-2 and TRBJ2-5, with TRBD1 matching 11 bases. V lost 8 bases to trimming and J lost 8 bases; unmatched junction nucleotides: 1. The CDR3 loop spans 11 amino acids. Looked up from germline, CDR1 is SGHAT and CDR2 is FQNNGV. The CDR3 here is CASGQGATQYF. In nucleotides, the CDR3 is TGTGCCAGCGGACAGGGGGCAACCCAGTACTTC.

This chain uses TRBV6-5 with TRBJ2-7, with 10 bases identical to TRBD1. V lost 6 bases to trimming and J lost 4 bases; unmatched junction nucleotides: 9. Looked up from germline, CDR1 is MNHEY and CDR2 is SVGAGI. The CDR3 is 15 amino acids. The CDR3 spells CASSNRDRGLYEQYF. The CDR3 DNA sequence: TGTGCCAGCAGCAACCGGGACAGGGGTTTGTACGAGCAGTACTTC.

This sequence joins TRBV3-1 (or the pseudogene TRBV3-2) and TRBJ1-2, with 9 bases that match TRBD1. Germline-derived CDR1 and CDR2 are LGHDT and YNNKEL (reference sequence). V shed 4 bases and J 6 bases; nucleotides not matched to a gene: 9. The CDR3 has 15 amino acids. CDR3 coding DNA: TGTGCCAGCAGCCCAGTATACAGGGGGCGGCATGGCTACACCTTC. As protein: CASSPVYRGRHGYTF.

The V and J genes are TRBV28 and TRBJ2-7, with 7 bases matching TRBD2. Germline CDR1 reads MDHEN; CDR2 reads SYDVKM. The CDR3 runs 15 residues. Trimming cost V 5 bases and J 2 bases; bases outside gene matches: 9. The CDR3 DNA reads TGTGCCAGCAGTCTCTCAGCGGGGCCCCCCTACGAGCAGTACGTC. Its protein product is CASSLSAGPPYEQYV.

J is TRBJ1-3 and V is TRBV5-1, with 8 bases identical to TRBD1. V lost 4 bases and J lost 11; bases outside the gene matches: 17. This CDR3 has 16 residues. The germline V gene has CDR1 SGHRS and CDR2 YFSETQ. In nucleotides, the CDR3 is TGCGCCAGCAGCCTCCTCGGACAGGGACATGGTGAGGCCATATATTTT. This codes for CASSLLGQGHGEAIYF.

J is TRBJ2-3 and V is TRBV28; a weak D match, TRBD1 (6 bases). CDR3 length: 14 residues. The germline V gene encodes CDR1 MDHEN and CDR2 SYDVKM. V was clipped by 4 bases and J by 4 bases, with 12 bases between them. CDR3 in amino acids: CASSYQGQPDTQYF. CDR3 bases: TGTGCCAGCAGTTACCAGGGACAACCAGATACGCAGTATTTT.

The V and J genes are TRBV7-9 and TRBJ1-5; TRBD1 agrees at 11 bases. CDR3 length: 15 amino acids. V lost 5 bases and J lost 4; bases outside the gene matches: 4. CDR1 and CDR2 from the germline V gene are SEHNR and FQNEAQ (reference sequence). The CDR3 protein is CASSPGTGGNQPQHF. The CDR3 bases are TGTGCCAGCAGCCCTGGGACAGGGGGGAATCAGCCCCAGCATTTT.

The table lists this clone with a count of one. V gene TRBV25-1 combines with J gene TRBJ1-6; a weak D match, TRBD1 (6 bases). The CDR3 is 15 amino acids. Deletions cut 2 bases from V and 7 bases from J, with 12 bases between. Germline V lookup: CDR1 MGHDK, CDR2 SYGVNS. The chain's CDR3 is CASSEVGRGNSPLHF. The CDR3 DNA follows: TGTGCCAGCAGTGAAGTCGGCAGGGGAAATTCACCCCTCCACTTT.